The rows below give T cell receptor beta chains drawn from one sample of a study of T-cell memory formation after mild COVID-19. TCRdb recomputed calls from the 5' RACE reads with MiXCR, one row per CDR3 protein. The sample lists roughly 170,000 distinct CDR3 sequences, roughly 20% occurring once. Sequencing was performed on PBMCs or a T cell subset sorted from them (not recorded which). The source is a man younger than 35 who had mild COVID-19 (a few samples of this study predate the infection). Cell type and time point are not known. The CDR3 runs from the conserved cysteine through the conserved F or W. A D gene is named only where the DNA matches it firmly. Clone size is given for some rows only: seen once, a few or many times, or a class if the clone is expanded.

v_call: TRBV4-1
clone_size: -
d_call: -
j_call: TRBJ2-5
cdr3_aa: CASSQGLRGGVTQYF
cdr3_nt: TGCGCCAGCAGCCAAGGTTTGAGGGGCGGTGTGACCCAGTACTTC

v_call: TRBV6-2/TRBV6-3
clone_size: -
d_call: TRBD1
j_call: TRBJ2-6
cdr3_aa: CASRLTGAAGANVLTF
cdr3_nt: TGTGCCAGCAGACTGACAGGGGCGGCAGGGGCCAACGTCCTGACTTTC

v_call: TRBV7-8
clone_size: once
d_call: -
j_call: TRBJ2-3
cdr3_aa: CASSPLQTTQYF
cdr3_nt: TGTGCCAGCAGCCCCCTCCAGACTACGCAGTATTTT

v_call: TRBV3-1
clone_size: -
d_call: TRBD1
j_call: TRBJ1-2
cdr3_aa: CASSHTGEAYGYTF
cdr3_nt: TGTGCCAGCAGCCACACAGGGGAAGCATATGGCTACACCTTC

v_call: TRBV4-2
clone_size: -
d_call: TRBD1
j_call: TRBJ1-2
cdr3_aa: CASSQTGQGHYGYTF
cdr3_nt: TGTGCCAGCAGCCAGACAGGACAGGGACACTATGGCTACACCTTC

v_call: TRBV15
clone_size: -
d_call: TRBD2
j_call: TRBJ2-7
cdr3_aa: CATKEGGKISYEQYF
cdr3_nt: TGTGCCACCAAGGAGGGAGGGAAGATTTCCTACGAGCAGTACTTC

v_call: TRBV28
clone_size: -
d_call: TRBD2
j_call: TRBJ2-5
cdr3_aa: CASSSPLAGRRETQYF
cdr3_nt: TGTGCCAGCAGTTCCCCACTAGCGGGGCGACGGGAGACCCAGTACTTC

v_call: TRBV14
clone_size: many
d_call: -
j_call: TRBJ2-1
cdr3_aa: CASSPLGWGLDEQFF
cdr3_nt: TGTGCCAGCAGCCCCCTTGGGTGGGGGCTGGATGAGCAGTTCTTC

v_call: TRBV6-5
clone_size: -
d_call: TRBD1
j_call: TRBJ1-6
cdr3_aa: CASSYDVGTGVAPLHF
cdr3_nt: TGTGCCAGCAGTTACGACGTGGGGACAGGGGTTGCACCCCTCCACTTT

v_call: TRBV7-2
clone_size: few
d_call: -
j_call: TRBJ1-2
cdr3_aa: CASSPTPGPGYTF
cdr3_nt: TGTGCCAGCAGTCCCACCCCGGGTCCTGGCTACACCTTC

v_call: TRBV7-9
clone_size: few
d_call: -
j_call: TRBJ2-4
cdr3_aa: CASSPAQILAKNIQYF
cdr3_nt: TGTGCCAGCAGCCCAGCGCAGATCCTAGCCAAAAACATTCAGTACTTC

v_call: TRBV5-1
clone_size: few
d_call: -
j_call: TRBJ2-3
cdr3_aa: CASSPGPDTDTQYF
cdr3_nt: TGCGCCAGCAGCCCCGGACCCGACACAGATACGCAGTATTTT

v_call: TRBV3-1
clone_size: many
d_call: -
j_call: TRBJ2-6
cdr3_aa: CASSHGSGESSGANVLTF
cdr3_nt: TGTGCCAGCAGCCACGGCTCGGGGGAGTCCTCTGGGGCCAACGTCCTGACTTTC

v_call: TRBV27
clone_size: -
d_call: TRBD1
j_call: TRBJ2-6
cdr3_aa: CASSLGRPGQGPSGANVLTF
cdr3_nt: TGTGCCAGCAGTTTAGGGCGACCGGGACAGGGGCCCTCTGGGGCCAACGTCCTGACTTTC

v_call: TRBV20-1
clone_size: -
d_call: -
j_call: TRBJ2-6
cdr3_aa: CSASGGPSSGANVLTF
cdr3_nt: TGCAGTGCTAGCGGAGGTCCGAGCTCTGGGGCCAACGTCCTGACTTTC

v_call: TRBV4-2
clone_size: -
d_call: -
j_call: TRBJ2-5
cdr3_aa: CASSQEGTGGAQETQYF
cdr3_nt: TGTGCCAGCAGCCAAGAGGGCACAGGCGGGGCCCAGGAGACCCAGTACTTC

v_call: TRBV3-1
clone_size: -
d_call: TRBD2
j_call: TRBJ2-1
cdr3_aa: CASSQDWGAGGNNEQFF
cdr3_nt: TGTGCCAGCAGCCAAGATTGGGGAGCGGGGGGGAACAATGAGCAGTTCTTC

v_call: TRBV10-3
clone_size: -
d_call: -
j_call: TRBJ1-2
cdr3_aa: CAISGEGLYGYTF
cdr3_nt: TGTGCCATCAGTGGTGAGGGCCTCTATGGCTACACCTTC

v_call: TRBV5-4
clone_size: -
d_call: -
j_call: TRBJ2-1
cdr3_aa: CASSSPRGAVDEQFF
cdr3_nt: TGTGCCAGCAGCTCCCCTCGTGGGGCGGTGGATGAGCAGTTCTTC

v_call: TRBV11-1
clone_size: -
d_call: -
j_call: TRBJ1-1
cdr3_aa: CASSSGNRDMNTEAFF
cdr3_nt: TGTGCCAGCAGTTCAGGGAACAGGGACATGAACACTGAAGCTTTCTTT

v_call: TRBV12-3/TRBV12-4
clone_size: -
d_call: -
j_call: TRBJ1-6
cdr3_aa: CASSFRDRTLHF
cdr3_nt: TGTGCCAGCAGTTTTAGAGATCGCACCCTCCACTTT

v_call: TRBV7-3
clone_size: few
d_call: -
j_call: TRBJ2-5
cdr3_aa: CASSAGLGGRETQYF
cdr3_nt: TGTGCCAGCAGCGCCGGACTAGGGGGGCGGGAGACCCAGTACTTC

v_call: TRBV18
clone_size: few
d_call: -
j_call: TRBJ1-3
cdr3_aa: CASSPSGAIGGNTIYF
cdr3_nt: TGTGCCAGCTCACCGTCTGGGGCGATAGGAGGAAACACCATATATTTT

v_call: TRBV3-1
clone_size: -
d_call: -
j_call: TRBJ2-2
cdr3_aa: CASSQEAGSNTGELFF
cdr3_nt: TGTGCCAGCAGCCAAGAGGCGGGGTCGAACACCGGGGAGCTGTTTTTT

v_call: TRBV6-2/TRBV6-3
clone_size: -
d_call: -
j_call: TRBJ1-2
cdr3_aa: CASSFSLWTGGYTF
cdr3_nt: TGTGCCAGCAGTTTTTCCCTCTGGACTGGCGGCTACACCTTC

v_call: TRBV4-1
clone_size: few
d_call: TRBD2
j_call: TRBJ2-2
cdr3_aa: CASSPASGGAGGELFF
cdr3_nt: TGCGCCAGCAGCCCGGCTAGCGGGGGGGCCGGCGGGGAGCTGTTTTTT

v_call: TRBV7-2
clone_size: -
d_call: -
j_call: TRBJ2-2
cdr3_aa: CASSLAIQPTGELFF
cdr3_nt: TGTGCCAGCAGCTTAGCGATACAGCCCACCGGGGAGCTGTTTTTT

v_call: TRBV29-1
clone_size: -
d_call: -
j_call: TRBJ1-1
cdr3_aa: CSVVEQANTEAFF
cdr3_nt: TGCAGCGTTGTTGAACAGGCGAACACTGAAGCTTTCTTT

v_call: TRBV24-1
clone_size: -
d_call: TRBD1
j_call: TRBJ2-2
cdr3_aa: CATSDPGQGRGELFF
cdr3_nt: TGTGCCACCAGTGATCCTGGACAGGGTCGAGGGGAGCTGTTTTTT

v_call: TRBV19
clone_size: few
d_call: TRBD1
j_call: TRBJ1-6
cdr3_aa: CASRTGTGVVSPLHF
cdr3_nt: TGTGCCAGTAGAACCGGGACAGGGGTCGTCTCACCCCTCCACTTT

v_call: TRBV7-2
clone_size: few
d_call: TRBD2
j_call: TRBJ2-1
cdr3_aa: CASSLRLAGGRSSYNEQFF
cdr3_nt: TGTGCCAGCAGCTTAAGACTAGCGGGGGGCCGGAGCTCCTACAATGAGCAGTTCTTC

v_call: TRBV28
clone_size: few
d_call: -
j_call: TRBJ2-3
cdr3_aa: CASSFSQTTDTQYF
cdr3_nt: TGTGCCAGCAGTTTCTCACAGACCACAGATACGCAGTATTTT

v_call: TRBV3-1
clone_size: -
d_call: TRBD2
j_call: TRBJ2-3
cdr3_aa: CASSTGTSGAGTDTQYF
cdr3_nt: TGTGCCAGCAGCACGGGGACTAGCGGGGCCGGCACAGATACGCAGTATTTT

v_call: TRBV7-2
clone_size: few
d_call: -
j_call: TRBJ2-7
cdr3_aa: CASSSGTIEQYF
cdr3_nt: TGTGCCAGCAGCTCGGGCACCATCGAGCAGTACTTC

v_call: TRBV4-3
clone_size: -
d_call: TRBD2
j_call: TRBJ2-1
cdr3_aa: CASSQDIGQRGGLYEQFF
cdr3_nt: TGCGCCAGCAGCCAAGATATCGGCCAGCGGGGGGGCCTCTATGAGCAGTTCTTC

v_call: TRBV12-3/TRBV12-4
clone_size: few
d_call: -
j_call: TRBJ1-5
cdr3_aa: CASSLQGSGQPQHF
cdr3_nt: TGTGCCAGCAGTTTGCAGGGGTCAGGGCAGCCCCAGCATTTT

v_call: TRBV5-1
clone_size: many
d_call: TRBD2
j_call: TRBJ2-1
cdr3_aa: CASSLSGGANEQFF
cdr3_nt: TGCGCCAGCAGCTTGAGCGGGGGGGCCAATGAGCAGTTCTTC

v_call: TRBV6-5
clone_size: -
d_call: -
j_call: TRBJ1-3
cdr3_aa: CASSYSTAVSGNTIYF
cdr3_nt: TGTGCCAGCAGTTACTCGACTGCCGTCTCTGGAAACACCATATATTTT

v_call: TRBV6-5
clone_size: few
d_call: -
j_call: TRBJ2-3
cdr3_aa: CASIGAGPDTQYF
cdr3_nt: TGTGCCAGCATAGGGGCGGGGCCAGATACGCAGTATTTT

v_call: TRBV20-1
clone_size: few
d_call: TRBD1
j_call: TRBJ1-6
cdr3_aa: CSARDRGLGSYNSPLHF
cdr3_nt: TGCAGTGCCAGGGACAGGGGGCTTGGATCCTATAATTCACCCCTCCACTTT

v_call: TRBV5-1
clone_size: -
d_call: TRBD2
j_call: TRBJ2-3
cdr3_aa: CASSPAGGPDTQYF
cdr3_nt: TGCGCCAGCAGCCCCGCGGGGGGGCCAGATACGCAGTATTTT

v_call: TRBV3-2
clone_size: -
d_call: -
j_call: TRBJ2-5
cdr3_aa: CASSQARDRVKETQYF
cdr3_nt: TGTGCCAGCAGCCAAGCTAGGGACAGGGTAAAAGAGACCCAGTACTTC

v_call: TRBV20-1
clone_size: -
d_call: -
j_call: TRBJ1-5
cdr3_aa: CSASRTGNQPQHF
cdr3_nt: TGCAGTGCTTCCCGTACGGGCAATCAGCCCCAGCATTTT

v_call: TRBV6-2/TRBV6-3
clone_size: -
d_call: -
j_call: TRBJ1-1
cdr3_aa: CASLYGRYPEAFF
cdr3_nt: TGTGCCAGCCTCTACGGGCGTTATCCTGAAGCTTTCTTT

v_call: TRBV20-1
clone_size: -
d_call: TRBD1
j_call: TRBJ2-5
cdr3_aa: CSARTGTGGSGAQYF
cdr3_nt: TGCAGTGCTAGAACGGGGACAGGAGGGAGTGGGGCCCAGTACTTC

v_call: TRBV7-2
clone_size: -
d_call: -
j_call: TRBJ1-6
cdr3_aa: CASSPQSSYNSPLHF
cdr3_nt: TGTGCCAGCAGCCCCCAGAGCTCCTATAATTCACCCCTCCACTTT

v_call: TRBV5-1
clone_size: -
d_call: -
j_call: TRBJ2-5
cdr3_aa: CASSFSQETQYF
cdr3_nt: TGCGCCAGCAGCTTTTCACAAGAGACCCAGTACTTC

v_call: TRBV4-3
clone_size: -
d_call: -
j_call: TRBJ2-3
cdr3_aa: CASSQGGRGTDTQYF
cdr3_nt: TGCGCCAGCAGCCAAGGGGGGCGGGGCACAGATACGCAGTATTTT

v_call: TRBV20-1
clone_size: -
d_call: TRBD2
j_call: TRBJ2-2
cdr3_aa: CSAISGTSGGKSGELFF
cdr3_nt: TGCAGTGCCATCTCCGGGACTAGCGGGGGGAAGTCCGGGGAGCTGTTTTTT

v_call: TRBV6-6
clone_size: -
d_call: -
j_call: TRBJ2-3
cdr3_aa: CASLRAQTRDTQYF
cdr3_nt: TGTGCCAGCCTCCGGGCCCAGACTCGAGATACGCAGTATTTT

v_call: TRBV10-2
clone_size: -
d_call: -
j_call: TRBJ2-4
cdr3_aa: CASSDYIWQIQYF
cdr3_nt: TGCGCCAGCAGTGATTACATTTGGCAGATTCAGTACTTC

v_call: TRBV5-1
clone_size: many
d_call: TRBD1
j_call: TRBJ2-2
cdr3_aa: CASSFGTGRNTGELFF
cdr3_nt: TGCGCCAGCAGCTTCGGGACAGGGCGGAACACCGGGGAGCTGTTTTTT

v_call: TRBV6-5
clone_size: few
d_call: TRBD1
j_call: TRBJ1-2
cdr3_aa: CASRSPQTGIHGYTF
cdr3_nt: TGTGCCAGCAGATCCCCCCAGACAGGGATCCATGGCTACACCTTC

v_call: TRBV5-1
clone_size: -
d_call: -
j_call: TRBJ1-1
cdr3_aa: CASSLDGGANTEAFF
cdr3_nt: TGCGCCAGCAGCTTGGATGGGGGGGCGAACACTGAAGCTTTCTTT

v_call: TRBV29-1
clone_size: -
d_call: -
j_call: TRBJ1-4
cdr3_aa: CSVSQGKGEKLFF
cdr3_nt: TGCAGCGTTTCACAGGGAAAGGGGGAAAAACTGTTTTTT

v_call: TRBV7-2
clone_size: few
d_call: -
j_call: TRBJ1-3
cdr3_aa: CASSQPGRGISGNTIYF
cdr3_nt: TGTGCCAGCAGCCAACCGGGGCGGGGGATCTCTGGAAACACCATATATTTT

v_call: TRBV5-1
clone_size: -
d_call: -
j_call: TRBJ2-5
cdr3_aa: CASSLVFQGTQYF
cdr3_nt: TGCGCCAGCAGCTTGGTTTTTCAAGGGACCCAGTACTTC

v_call: TRBV7-2
clone_size: few
d_call: -
j_call: TRBJ1-2
cdr3_aa: CASSLVTLDYGYTF
cdr3_nt: TGTGCCAGCAGCTTAGTCACCTTAGACTATGGCTACACCTTC

v_call: TRBV6-2/TRBV6-3
clone_size: -
d_call: TRBD1
j_call: TRBJ2-1
cdr3_aa: CASSSRDRVYNEQFF
cdr3_nt: TGTGCCAGCAGCTCCCGGGACAGGGTATACAATGAGCAGTTCTTC

v_call: TRBV3-1
clone_size: few
d_call: TRBD1
j_call: TRBJ1-4
cdr3_aa: CASSPKEGAREKLFF
cdr3_nt: TGTGCCAGCAGCCCGAAGGAGGGGGCGCGTGAAAAACTGTTTTTT